Listed below are T cell receptor beta chains from one sample, sequenced in a study of cytomegalovirus exposure and HLA in healthy donors. TCRdb keeps only in-frame clones here, not all; method: immunoSEQ multiplex PCR. The sample lists around 100,000 clones, roughly 67% occurring once. Sequencing input: PBMCs. The receptor set was obtained from a man younger than 35 in good health and CMV-seropositive. Both conserved end residues are part of each CDR3. The D gene is left open where the match is weak. Size is stated for part of the rows, as once, few or many counts, or as a class when the clone is expanded.

J,V,length,size,D,CDR3,DNA
TRBJ1-5,TRBV10-3,13,few,-,CAISGGLNQPQHF,TGTGCCATCAGTGGTGGGCTTAATCAGCCCCAGCATTTT
TRBJ2-1,TRBV5-6,15,-,TRBD2,CASSFASGAYNEQFF,TGTGCCAGCAGCTTTGCTAGCGGGGCCTACAATGAGCAGTTCTTC
TRBJ2-3,TRBV5-8,16,-,TRBD1,CASSSRGRGLTDTQYF,TGTGCCAGCAGCTCCCGGGGCAGGGGGCTTACAGATACGCAGTATTTT
TRBJ1-1,TRBV5-1,14,-,-,CASSLGGQVLEAFF,TGCGCCAGCAGCTTGGGGGGGCAAGTGTTAGAAGCTTTCTTT
TRBJ1-4,TRBV6-5,13,-,TRBD1,CASSRQGGEKLFF,TGTGCCAGCAGCCGACAGGGCGGTGAAAAACTGTTTTTT
TRBJ1-3,TRBV6-1,15,-,TRBD1,CASSEWTGLGNTIYF,TGTGCCAGCAGTGAATGGACAGGGCTTGGAAACACCATATATTTT
TRBJ1-2,TRBV19,19,-,-,CASSSPLGQGSVRYYGYTF,TGTGCCAGTAGTTCCCCACTTGGACAAGGATCCGTGCGCTACTATGGCTACACCTTC
TRBJ2-5,TRBV4-1,16,-,TRBD2,CASGPISRGGQETQYF,TGCGCCAGCGGCCCCATATCGCGGGGGGGCCAAGAGACCCAGTACTTC
TRBJ2-7,TRBV5-4,15,-,-,CASSLLLGGHYEQYF,TGTGCCAGCAGCTTGTTACTTGGCGGCCACTACGAGCAGTACTTC
TRBJ2-3,TRBV5-4,17,-,TRBD1,CASSRWGTGVAGDTQYF,TGTGCCAGCAGCCGATGGGGGACAGGGGTTGCGGGGGATACGCAGTATTTT
TRBJ1-1,TRBV28,15,-,-,CASKSAGTWDTEAFF,TGTGCCAGCAAGTCTGCGGGGACTTGGGACACTGAAGCTTTCTTT
TRBJ2-3,TRBV2,11,-,TRBD2,CASRGEGTQYF,TGTGCCAGCAGGGGGGAGGGAACGCAGTATTTT
TRBJ2-7,TRBV6-1,15,few,-,CASHKGGGIKYEQYF,TGTGCCAGTCATAAAGGAGGGGGCATTAAATACGAGCAGTACTTC
TRBJ1-5,TRBV2,19,once,TRBD1,CASRESYGTGGTQNQPQHF,TGTGCCAGCAGAGAGTCCTACGGGACAGGGGGCACTCAAAATCAGCCCCAGCATTTT
TRBJ1-2,TRBV5-1,14,-,TRBD1,CASSGTGGLDGYTF,TGCGCCAGCAGCGGGACAGGGGGTTTAGATGGCTACACCTTC
TRBJ2-1,TRBV28,17,-,TRBD2,CASSTNLAGGLYNEQFF,TGTGCCAGCAGCACAAACCTAGCGGGGGGCCTCTACAATGAGCAGTTCTTC
TRBJ1-4,TRBV7-6,17,-,TRBD1,CASSLGQGGGLNEKLFF,TGTGCCAGCAGCTTAGGGCAGGGGGGAGGATTAAATGAAAAACTGTTTTTT
TRBJ2-1,TRBV5-1,15,-,TRBD2,CASSSGTSRDNEQFF,TGCGCCAGCAGCTCAGGGACTAGCAGAGACAATGAGCAGTTCTTC
TRBJ2-5,TRBV11-3,15,-,TRBD2,CASSRRSGGEETQYF,TGTGCCAGCAGCCGTCGGAGCGGGGGGGAAGAGACCCAGTACTTC
TRBJ2-5,TRBV13,15,few,TRBD2,CASSFGGGARETQYF,TGTGCCAGCAGCTTTGGCGGGGGGGCGCGGGAGACCCAGTACTTC
TRBJ1-1,TRBV28,12,-,-,CASSFRNTEAFF,TGTGCCAGCAGTTTTAGGAACACTGAAGCTTTCTTT
TRBJ2-5,TRBV5-1,17,few,TRBD1,CASSSGPFWTGQETQYF,TGCGCCAGCAGCTCCGGGCCCTTTTGGACAGGTCAAGAGACCCAGTACTTC
TRBJ1-2,TRBV9,18,-,TRBD1,CASSAQTSTGTGDYGYTF,TGTGCCAGCAGCGCACAGACATCGACCGGGACAGGGGACTATGGCTACACCTTC
TRBJ2-3,TRBV4-1,16,-,-,CASSQRGGPSTDTQYF,TGCGCCAGCAGCCAAAGGGGGGGCCCTAGCACAGATACGCAGTATTTT
TRBJ1-2,TRBV4-1,14,once,TRBD1,CASSPGQINYGYTF,TGCGCCAGCAGCCCGGGACAGATAAACTATGGCTACACCTTC
TRBJ1-6,TRBV5-6,15,-,TRBD1,CASSPDRGLNSPLHF,TGTGCCAGCAGCCCCGACAGGGGACTCAATTCACCCCTCCACTTT
TRBJ2-5,TRBV28,13,-,-,CASSTRGGETQYF,TGTGCCAGCAGCACTCGAGGAGGGGAGACCCAGTACTTC
TRBJ2-1,TRBV10-1,14,few,TRBD2,CASSESAGGNEQFF,TGCGCCAGCAGTGAGTCGGCGGGGGGGAATGAGCAGTTCTTC
TRBJ1-6,TRBV7-3,14,few,-,CASSLGQLNSPLHF,TGTGCCAGCAGCTTAGGACAGTTGAATTCACCCCTCCACTTT
TRBJ2-3,TRBV29-1,14,-,TRBD1,CSVSGTGGMDTQYF,TGCAGCGTATCCGGGACAGGGGGCATGGATACGCAGTATTTT
TRBJ2-5,TRBV20-1,10,-,-,CSARRATQYF,TGCAGTGCTAGGAGAGCGACCCAGTACTTC
TRBJ1-2,TRBV4-1,17,-,TRBD1,CASSPWARDRDFYGYTF,TGCGCCAGCAGCCCCTGGGCCCGGGACAGGGATTTTTATGGCTACACCTTC
TRBJ2-4,TRBV7-2,16,-,-,CASSLGGIQAKNIQYF,TGTGCCAGCAGCTTAGGGGGCATCCAAGCCAAAAACATTCAGTACTTC
TRBJ2-7,TRBV5-1,12,-,TRBD1,CASSFGQGEQYF,TGCGCCAGCAGCTTCGGACAGGGCGAGCAGTACTTC
TRBJ1-2,TRBV29-1,15,-,-,CSVGAARHRAQGYTF,TGCAGCGTTGGGGCAGCCAGACACAGGGCGCAGGGCTACACCTTC
TRBJ2-1,TRBV19,12,few,-,CASSMFANEQFF,TGTGCCAGTAGTATGTTCGCGAATGAGCAGTTCTTC
TRBJ2-2,TRBV7-6,17,-,-,CASTRSREDVNTGELFF,TGTGCCAGCACCAGAAGCAGGGAAGACGTGAACACCGGGGAGCTGTTTTTT